This TCR beta chain emerged from a study of cytomegalovirus exposure and HLA in healthy donors (dated by TCRdb to 2016 to 2017). A note on the overall study: According to an earlier analysis of 587 of the donors, about 180 million T cells yielded 90 million to 130 million unique TCR beta sequences and 276 Gb of sequence data. An early release that covered 500 to 800 HLA-typed donors contained approximately 300 gigabases of sequencing data and tens of millions of unique TCR sequences. Of the roughly 390 genotyped donors, around 81% fell in the genetic ancestry cluster associated with self-reported Caucasian donors. The study aimed to test whether cataloging public T cell receptors could reveal signatures of past pathogen exposure. The T cell repertoires of several hundred subjects were profiled by immunosequencing and related to cytomegalovirus serostatus. A separate validation cohort of roughly 130 different subjects was used in addition to the approximately 700-subject first cohort. To predict cytomegalovirus infection status, the study combined high-throughput TCR immunosequencing, statistical association of individual TCRs with disease status, and machine learning. A later analysis re-examined previously published TCR beta repertoires from more than 600 donors and added high-resolution HLA genotyping to investigate patterns of TCR occurrence. Rather than using new phenotypic data, the later analysis identified candidate immune exposures from TCR beta sequences and from how often those sequences occurred across donors. In an earlier analysis of 500 to 650 of the donors, high-throughput TCR beta sequencing was used to judge whether each TCR beta V gene segment behaved as functional or pseudogenic. Donor age, sex, ethnicity and CMV serostatus were collected together with the repertoire data. In a later genetic analysis, genome-wide SNP genotypes for about three fifths of the 666 donors were used, and that subset was treated as a discovery cohort. All discovery cohort repertoires had been generated on a single sequencing platform. Class I and class II HLA loci were covered by the typing at four-digit resolution. The number of donors typed differed by locus, with roughly 620-630 for A, B, C, DRB1 and DQB1, more than 500 for DQA1, over 600 for DPA1, and some 470 for DPB1. Because of strong linkage in the cohort, a handful of DR-DQ haplotypes were treated as single units for association and clustering. On average, roughly 240,000 unique TCR beta nucleotide sequences were sequenced per donor among 398 genotyped donors of the cohort, with roughly 19% of those sequences being non-productive.

Library preparation was by the immunoSEQ multiplex PCR assay. For the multiplex PCR, a mixture combining 60 forward primers for TCR Vbeta segments and 13 reverse primers for TCR Jbeta segments was used. Amplification of the CDR3 region of rearranged TCR beta genes was performed with a multiplex PCR assay on genomic DNA. The Illumina HiSeq System was used to sequence the amplified TCR beta libraries as 87-base-pair reads. The study's processing was this. In a later analysis, approximately 74 million unique TCR beta chains were counted across the approximately 640 repertoires, and approximately 11 million of these chains were shared by at least two donors. To remove PCR and sequencing errors, raw reads were error-corrected and collapsed into unique sequences using a nearest-neighbor algorithm that merged closely related sequences. V, D and J gene segments were assigned by aligning CDR3 sequences to IMGT reference sequences. For a sequence to be retained, at least a six-nucleotide match to both a V gene segment and a J gene segment was required. Rearrangements were called productive when the CDR3 lacked stop codons and stayed in frame with V and J; all others were non-productive. CDR3 was defined according to IMGT convention as the region running from the second conserved V-encoded cysteine to the conserved J-encoded phenylalanine. In an earlier analysis of approximately 590 of the donors, sequences lacking an unambiguous match to a single V gene segment were excluded. In an earlier analysis of 587 of the donors, a V segment was called functional when productive rearrangements were above 56.7%, and segregating when the standard deviation between donors exceeded 5%. A statistical classification framework was developed to diagnose cytomegalovirus status using the catalog of TCR beta chain sequences. A later analysis assigned V and J genes by comparing TCR nucleotide sequences with IMGT/GENE-DB human TR gene sequences. Using the TCRdist pipeline, a later analysis assigned CDR3 sequences along with most-parsimonious VDJ recombination scenarios. In a later analysis, each TCR beta chain was defined by its CDR3 amino acid sequence together with its V-gene family, and reads lacking a unique V-gene family were excluded. In a later analysis, fewer than 650 highly shared, low-generation-probability nucleotide sequences were removed to address suspected cross-contamination and a sequencing artifact. A later analysis calculated a clonal expansion index for each public chain from normalized within-repertoire ranks of inferred template counts. In a later analysis, generation probabilities were computed using a VDJ recombination model fitted to out-of-frame rearrangements, and the results were checked against IGoR. A later analysis scored TCR-TCR, TCR-HLA and TCR-CMV co-occurrence with hypergeometric tests, applying a repertoire-size bias correction to TCR pairs. In a later analysis, false discovery rates were estimated by permuting HLA or CMV assignments 20 times. A later analysis grouped co-occurring TCRs with DBSCAN, adding TCRdist sequence similarity when clustering within HLA-allele-positive subsets. Co-occurrence clustering excluded repertoires with fewer than 30,000 or more than 120,000 public chains, plus five with anomalous nucleotide sharing. The table was pulled from immuneACCESS by TCRdb, which kept in-frame rearrangements only. Such tables lose some clones; where checked, under half of the loss comes from unresolved V genes, and the rest has no known cause. The V and J calls and clone size come from that table; D and trimming were worked out from the DNA. A total of under 200,000 clones appear in this sample, 75% to 90% of them only once. The ten largest clones represent about 2% of the sample.

The germline V end is reduced by 1 base and the J end by 2 bases; junction bases left unmatched: 1. For CDR1 and CDR2, the germline V gene lists LGHNA and YNFKEQ. The CDR3 contains 14 residues, cysteine and phenylalanine counted. CDR3 DNA only is kept here, 42 bases in frame from base 1. The cohort consisted of approximately 670 healthy bone marrow donors. At the time of sampling, all cohort members were nominally healthy, though unrecorded immune exposures were likely present. Of the 600 to 750 cohort members, nearly 300 had a positive CMV serostatus and about 350 had a negative one, while no CMV serostatus was recorded for the donor. Every donor gave a peripheral blood sample, and the peripheral blood mononuclear cells from that sample were used for TCR beta sequencing. The Qiagen DNeasy Blood Extraction Kit was used to extract genomic DNA from the blood cell samples. Concerning this clone itself: Its antigen remains unidentified. No base-level quality is on record; no much larger clone is a single base apart. The same CDR3 can be traced to other DNA sequences in this sample.

General findings and caveats noted by the study authors: According to a later analysis, most CMV-associated TCR beta chains appeared to be HLA-restricted, and the HLA associations seemed to be driven largely by CMV exposure. An association between a missense DCLRE1C variant and V-gene and J-gene trimming of TCR beta chains was found in a later genetic analysis and replicated in an independent cohort. Some IMGT-functional V segments, including TRBV6-2 and TRBV6-3, could not be told apart with the 87-base-pair reads, so those segments were excluded. In the study, about 150 TCR beta chains were listed as associated with cytomegalovirus. A later analysis found that TCR association rates varied across HLA loci, with DRB1 alleles showing the most associated TCRs and HLA-C alleles the fewest. Linkage disequilibrium might explain the correlated functional status among segregating V segments, but an unknown experimental factor could not be excluded. At a false discovery rate of 0.05, a later analysis linked around 17,000 TCR beta sequences to specific HLA alleles. Because some donors lacked HLA typing at each locus, the association tests relied only on the typed subset. Strong co-occurrence of HLA alleles, especially DR and DQ, made assigning TCR associations to individual alleles difficult. In an earlier analysis of more than 450 of the donors, most TCR beta V segments were observed in productive rearrangements about 87% or about 30% of the time, broadly matching IMGT annotations. The authors suggested that the approach could potentially be generalized to other disease states and immunological phenotypes. In a later genetic analysis, fewer N-insertions in productive TCRs were reported among donors in an Asian-associated ancestry cluster than the approximately 710-donor mean. Across donors, most TCR sequences were observed very rarely, whereas some public TCRs were present in many individuals. Several of the top co-occurrence clusters appeared to be linked to parvovirus B19, influenza, CMV and Epstein-Barr virus, according to a later analysis. In vitro tests confirmed that a few of the cytomegalovirus-associated TCR beta chains recognize cytomegalovirus antigens. This cohort had only TCR beta chains sequenced, and the lack of alpha or paired-chain data limited which features could be detected. Because counts were too low, roughly 18 rarely observed V segments, including chromosome 9 orphons, were left out of the earlier analysis of several hundred of the donors. A cluster of highly shared sequence variants was judged likely to represent a technical artifact of the sequencing pipeline. Immune exposure information for the cohort was limited to CMV serostatus. A further reported finding was that TCR beta sequences accurately predicted the HLA-A and HLA-B alleles for most subjects in the first cohort. In both the original and validation cohorts, the classifier was reported to diagnose cytomegalovirus status with high specificity and sensitivity. Roughly uniform sequencing depth across donors was assumed in presence/absence analyses, although this assumption may not hold. In a later analysis, HLA-associated TCR beta chains showed more clonal expansion and lower generation probabilities than non-associated chains that were equally common.

The receptor chain draws on TRBV4-2 and TRBJ2-5; 7 central bases correspond to TRBD2. Sequencing was performed on PBMCs. The TCR originated in a human donor in good health. Read as DNA, the sequence is TGTGCCAGCAGCCAAGCGGGGGGACAAGAGACCCAGTACTTC. It translates as CASSQAGGQETQYF.